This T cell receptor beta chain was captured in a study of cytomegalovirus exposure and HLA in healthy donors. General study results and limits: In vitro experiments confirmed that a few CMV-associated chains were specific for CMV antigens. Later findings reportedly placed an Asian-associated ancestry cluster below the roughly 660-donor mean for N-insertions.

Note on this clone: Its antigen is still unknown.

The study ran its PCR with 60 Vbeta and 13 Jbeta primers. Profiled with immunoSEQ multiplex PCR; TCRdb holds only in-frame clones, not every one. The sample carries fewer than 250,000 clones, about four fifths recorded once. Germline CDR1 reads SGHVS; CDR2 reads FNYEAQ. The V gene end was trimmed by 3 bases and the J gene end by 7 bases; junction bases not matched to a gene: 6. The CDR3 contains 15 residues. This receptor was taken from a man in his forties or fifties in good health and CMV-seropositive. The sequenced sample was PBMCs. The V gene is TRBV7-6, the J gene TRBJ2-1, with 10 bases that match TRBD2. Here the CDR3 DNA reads TGTGCCAGCAGCTTGAGACTAGCGGGTCCGAATGAGCAGTTCTTC. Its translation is CASSLRLAGPNEQFF. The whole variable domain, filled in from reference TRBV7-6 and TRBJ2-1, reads GAGVSQSPRYKVTKRGQDVALRCDPISGHVSLYWYRQALGQGPEFLTYFNYEAQQDKSGLPNDRFSAERPEGSISTLTIQRTEQRDSAMYRCASSLRLAGPNEQFFGPGTRLTVL.